This T cell receptor beta chain originates from a study of technical replicates of blood from several donors. This CDR3 comprises 14 residues. Trimming at V came to 5 bases and at J to 6 bases, leaving 5 bases not matched to a gene. In germline, CDR1 is MNHEY, CDR2 SMNVEV (reference sequence). This table comes from immunoSEQ multiplex PCR, and its TCRdb copy is limited to in-frame clones, with some not included. The profile shows 64,000 or so clones, around 85% of them singletons. The receptor comes from a human donor in good health. Some clones in this sample may be carry-over from other donors' samples. The sequenced material came from PBMCs. The chain links TRBV27 to TRBJ2-2, with 8 bases lining up with TRBD2. The CDR3 bases are TGTGCCAGCAGTAGAGCGGGGGCGGCCGGGGAGCTGTTTTTT. It encodes CASSRAGAAGELFF.